The TCR beta chain under discussion was sequenced for a study of T cell responses to AZD1222 COVID-19 vaccine. The study, taken as a whole, reports: Reportedly, nearly half of unique spike TCRs recognized epitopes outside B.1.351/B.1.1.7 mutations.

Sequencing was performed with immunoSEQ multiplex PCR; in TCRdb, only in-frame clones are kept and a portion is missing. The table lists just over 150,000 clones, around 87% of them singletons. A note on this clone: The antigen remains unidentified.

This clonotype was obtained from an adult who received the AZD1222 COVID-19 vaccine. The material was peripheral blood, obtained 28 days after the second AZD1222 dose.

The CDR3 nucleotides are TGCGCCAGCAGTGACTACAGGGGCGGGGGTCAGCCCCAGCATTTT. Translating gives CASSDYRGGGQPQHF. This chain joins TRBV10-2 and TRBJ1-5; 7 nucleotides align to TRBD1. The germline V gene has CDR1 WSHSY and CDR2 SAAADI. The ends lost 3 bases at V and 6 bases at J; junction bases unmatched: 8. CDR3 size: 15 residues.